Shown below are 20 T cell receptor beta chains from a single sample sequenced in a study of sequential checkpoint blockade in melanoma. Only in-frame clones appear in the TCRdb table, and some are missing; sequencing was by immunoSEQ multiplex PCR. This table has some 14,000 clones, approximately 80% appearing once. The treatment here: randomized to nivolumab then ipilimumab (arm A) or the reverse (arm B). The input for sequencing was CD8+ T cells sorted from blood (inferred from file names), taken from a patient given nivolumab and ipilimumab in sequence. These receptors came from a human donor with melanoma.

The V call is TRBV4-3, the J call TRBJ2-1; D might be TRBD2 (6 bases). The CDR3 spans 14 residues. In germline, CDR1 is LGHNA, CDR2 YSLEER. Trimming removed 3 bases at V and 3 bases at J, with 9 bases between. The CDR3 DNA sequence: TGCGCCAGCAGCCAGAGACTAGGCTACAATGAGCAGTTCTTC. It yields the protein CASSQRLGYNEQFF.

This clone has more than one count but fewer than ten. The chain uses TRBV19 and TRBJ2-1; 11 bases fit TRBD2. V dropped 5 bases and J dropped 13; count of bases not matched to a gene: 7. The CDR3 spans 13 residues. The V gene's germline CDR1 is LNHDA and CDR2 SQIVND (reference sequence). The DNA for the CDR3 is TGTGCCAGTAGTCTCACTAGCGGGGGCCCCCAGTTCTTC. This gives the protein CASSLTSGGPQFF.

DNA of the CDR3: TGTGCCAGCAGTTTATATAATAGTCGGGCTGAAGCTTTCTTT. Protein: CASSLYNSRAEAFF. The J gene is TRBJ1-1, the V gene TRBV28; D uncertain. The CDR3 sequence is 14 residues long. Germline CDR1 MDHEN, CDR2 SYDVKM. Trimming left V 1 base short and J 6 bases short, with 12 bases between.

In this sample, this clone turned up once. DNA for the CDR3: TGTGCCAGCAGTCCCGACTATGGCTACACCTTC. It yields the protein CASSPDYGYTF. The J gene is TRBJ1-2, the V gene TRBV6-6; D unresolved. Germline CDR1 MNHNY, CDR2 SVGAGI (reference sequence). The CDR3 is 11 amino acids. Deletions cut 5 bases from V and 3 bases from J, with 4 bases between.

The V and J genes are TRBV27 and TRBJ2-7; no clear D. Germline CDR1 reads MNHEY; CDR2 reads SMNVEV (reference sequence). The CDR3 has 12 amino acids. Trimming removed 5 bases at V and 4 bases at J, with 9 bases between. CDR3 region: CASSLNGYEQYF. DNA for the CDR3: TGTGCCAGCAGTCTCAACGGGTACGAGCAGTACTTC.

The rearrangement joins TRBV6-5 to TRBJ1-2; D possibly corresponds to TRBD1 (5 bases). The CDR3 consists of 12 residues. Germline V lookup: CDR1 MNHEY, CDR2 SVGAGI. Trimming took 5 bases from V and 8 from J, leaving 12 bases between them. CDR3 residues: CASSTQGGGYTF. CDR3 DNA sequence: TGTGCCAGCAGTACTCAGGGTGGCGGCTACACCTTC.

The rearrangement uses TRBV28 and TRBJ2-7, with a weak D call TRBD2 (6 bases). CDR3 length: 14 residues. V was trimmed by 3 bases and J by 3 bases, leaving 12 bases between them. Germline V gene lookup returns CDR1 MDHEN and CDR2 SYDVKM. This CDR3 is CASSFGMGGYEQYF. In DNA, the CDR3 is TGTGCCAGCAGTTTCGGAATGGGGGGCTACGAGCAGTACTTC.

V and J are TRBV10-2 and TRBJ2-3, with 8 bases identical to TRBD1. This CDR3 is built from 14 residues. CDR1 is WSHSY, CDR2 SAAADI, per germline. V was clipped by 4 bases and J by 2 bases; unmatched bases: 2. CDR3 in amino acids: CASSGTGFTDTQYF. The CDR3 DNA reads TGCGCCAGCAGTGGGACAGGGTTCACAGATACGCAGTATTTT.

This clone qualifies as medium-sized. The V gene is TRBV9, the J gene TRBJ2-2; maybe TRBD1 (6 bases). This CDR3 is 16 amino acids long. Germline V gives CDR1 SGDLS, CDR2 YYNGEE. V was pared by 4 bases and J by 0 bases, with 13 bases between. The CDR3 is CASSTGTLSNTGELFF. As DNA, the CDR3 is TGTGCCAGCAGCACTGGGACATTGTCGAACACCGGGGAGCTGTTTTTT.

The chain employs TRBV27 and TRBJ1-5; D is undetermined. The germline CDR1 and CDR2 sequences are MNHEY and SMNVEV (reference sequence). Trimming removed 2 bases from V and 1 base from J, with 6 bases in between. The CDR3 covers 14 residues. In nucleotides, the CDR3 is TGTGCCAGCAGTTTACAGGCGAGCAATCAGCCCCAGCATTTT. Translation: CASSLQASNQPQHF.

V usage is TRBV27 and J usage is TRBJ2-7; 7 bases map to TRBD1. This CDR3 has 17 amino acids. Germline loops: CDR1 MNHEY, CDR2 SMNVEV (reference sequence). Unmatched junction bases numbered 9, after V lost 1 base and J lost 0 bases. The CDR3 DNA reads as TGTGCCAGCAGTTTATTCCCAGGGGGATTTAGCTCCTACGAGCAGTACTTC. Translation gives CASSLFPGGFSSYEQYF.

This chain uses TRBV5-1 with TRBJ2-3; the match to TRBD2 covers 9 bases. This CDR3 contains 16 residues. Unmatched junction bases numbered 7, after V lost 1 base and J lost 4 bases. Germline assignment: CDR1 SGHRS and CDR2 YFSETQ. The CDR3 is CASSLSSGGEADTQYF. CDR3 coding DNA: TGCGCCAGCAGCTTGAGTAGCGGGGGAGAGGCAGATACGCAGTATTTT.

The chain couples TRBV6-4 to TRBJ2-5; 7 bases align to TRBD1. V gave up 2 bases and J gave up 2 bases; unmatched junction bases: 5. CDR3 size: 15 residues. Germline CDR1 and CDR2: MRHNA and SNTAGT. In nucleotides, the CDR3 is TGTGCCAGCAGTGACCAACCGGGACAGCAAGAGACCCAGTACTTC. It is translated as CASSDQPGQQETQYF.

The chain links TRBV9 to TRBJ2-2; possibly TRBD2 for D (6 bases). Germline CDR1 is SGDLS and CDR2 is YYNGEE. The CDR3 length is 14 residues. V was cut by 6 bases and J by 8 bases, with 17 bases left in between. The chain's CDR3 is CASTQMAGTGELFF. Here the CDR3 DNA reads TGTGCCAGCACCCAGATGGCGGGAACGGGGGAGCTGTTTTTT. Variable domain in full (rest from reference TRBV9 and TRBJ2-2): DSGVTQTPKHLITATGQRVTLRCSPRSGDLSVYWYQQSLDQGLQFLIQYYNGEERAKGNILERFSAQQFPDLHSELNLSSLELGDSALYFCASTQMAGTGELFFGEGSRLTVL.

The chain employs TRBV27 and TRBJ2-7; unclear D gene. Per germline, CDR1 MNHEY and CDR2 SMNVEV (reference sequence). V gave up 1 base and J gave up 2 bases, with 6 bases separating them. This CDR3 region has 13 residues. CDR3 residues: CASSLFVTYEQYF. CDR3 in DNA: TGTGCCAGCAGTTTATTCGTTACCTACGAGCAGTACTTC.

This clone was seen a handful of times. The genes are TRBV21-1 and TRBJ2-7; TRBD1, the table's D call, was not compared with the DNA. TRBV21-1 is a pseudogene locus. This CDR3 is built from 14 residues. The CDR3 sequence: CASFPHRATYEQYF. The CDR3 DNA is TGTGCCAGTTTCCCCCACAGGGCCACCTACGAGCAGTACTTC.

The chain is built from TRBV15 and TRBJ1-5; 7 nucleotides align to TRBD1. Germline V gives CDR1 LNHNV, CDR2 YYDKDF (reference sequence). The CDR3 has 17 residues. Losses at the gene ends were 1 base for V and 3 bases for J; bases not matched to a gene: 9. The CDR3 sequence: CATSRGGTGALNQPQHF. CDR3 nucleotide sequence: TGTGCCACCAGCAGAGGGGGAACAGGGGCTCTCAATCAGCCCCAGCATTTT. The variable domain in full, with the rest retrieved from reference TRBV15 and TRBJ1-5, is DAMVIQNPRYQVTQFGKPVTLSCSQTLNHNVMYWYQQKSSQAPKLLFHYYDKDFNNEADTPDNFQSRRPNTSFCFLDIRSPGLGDTAMYLCATSRGGTGALNQPQHFGDGTRLSIL.

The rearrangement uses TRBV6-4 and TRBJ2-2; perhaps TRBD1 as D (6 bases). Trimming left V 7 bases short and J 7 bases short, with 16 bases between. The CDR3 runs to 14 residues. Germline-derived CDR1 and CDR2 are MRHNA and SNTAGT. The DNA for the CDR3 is TGTGCCAGCACCATGGGAGAACAGGGCGGGGAGCTGTTTTTT. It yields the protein CASTMGEQGGELFF.

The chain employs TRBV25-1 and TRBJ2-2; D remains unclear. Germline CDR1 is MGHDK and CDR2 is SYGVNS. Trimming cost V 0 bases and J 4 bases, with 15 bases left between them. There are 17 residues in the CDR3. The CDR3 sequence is CASSEYGVELSTGELFF. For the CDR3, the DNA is TGTGCCAGCAGTGAATATGGAGTGGAATTGAGCACCGGGGAGCTGTTTTTT.

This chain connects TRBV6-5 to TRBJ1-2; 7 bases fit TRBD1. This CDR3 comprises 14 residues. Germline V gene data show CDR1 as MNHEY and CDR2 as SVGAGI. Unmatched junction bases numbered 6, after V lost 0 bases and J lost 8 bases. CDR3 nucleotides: TGTGCCAGCAGTTACTCGACAGGGTGGGAGGGCTACACCTTC. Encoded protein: CASSYSTGWEGYTF.